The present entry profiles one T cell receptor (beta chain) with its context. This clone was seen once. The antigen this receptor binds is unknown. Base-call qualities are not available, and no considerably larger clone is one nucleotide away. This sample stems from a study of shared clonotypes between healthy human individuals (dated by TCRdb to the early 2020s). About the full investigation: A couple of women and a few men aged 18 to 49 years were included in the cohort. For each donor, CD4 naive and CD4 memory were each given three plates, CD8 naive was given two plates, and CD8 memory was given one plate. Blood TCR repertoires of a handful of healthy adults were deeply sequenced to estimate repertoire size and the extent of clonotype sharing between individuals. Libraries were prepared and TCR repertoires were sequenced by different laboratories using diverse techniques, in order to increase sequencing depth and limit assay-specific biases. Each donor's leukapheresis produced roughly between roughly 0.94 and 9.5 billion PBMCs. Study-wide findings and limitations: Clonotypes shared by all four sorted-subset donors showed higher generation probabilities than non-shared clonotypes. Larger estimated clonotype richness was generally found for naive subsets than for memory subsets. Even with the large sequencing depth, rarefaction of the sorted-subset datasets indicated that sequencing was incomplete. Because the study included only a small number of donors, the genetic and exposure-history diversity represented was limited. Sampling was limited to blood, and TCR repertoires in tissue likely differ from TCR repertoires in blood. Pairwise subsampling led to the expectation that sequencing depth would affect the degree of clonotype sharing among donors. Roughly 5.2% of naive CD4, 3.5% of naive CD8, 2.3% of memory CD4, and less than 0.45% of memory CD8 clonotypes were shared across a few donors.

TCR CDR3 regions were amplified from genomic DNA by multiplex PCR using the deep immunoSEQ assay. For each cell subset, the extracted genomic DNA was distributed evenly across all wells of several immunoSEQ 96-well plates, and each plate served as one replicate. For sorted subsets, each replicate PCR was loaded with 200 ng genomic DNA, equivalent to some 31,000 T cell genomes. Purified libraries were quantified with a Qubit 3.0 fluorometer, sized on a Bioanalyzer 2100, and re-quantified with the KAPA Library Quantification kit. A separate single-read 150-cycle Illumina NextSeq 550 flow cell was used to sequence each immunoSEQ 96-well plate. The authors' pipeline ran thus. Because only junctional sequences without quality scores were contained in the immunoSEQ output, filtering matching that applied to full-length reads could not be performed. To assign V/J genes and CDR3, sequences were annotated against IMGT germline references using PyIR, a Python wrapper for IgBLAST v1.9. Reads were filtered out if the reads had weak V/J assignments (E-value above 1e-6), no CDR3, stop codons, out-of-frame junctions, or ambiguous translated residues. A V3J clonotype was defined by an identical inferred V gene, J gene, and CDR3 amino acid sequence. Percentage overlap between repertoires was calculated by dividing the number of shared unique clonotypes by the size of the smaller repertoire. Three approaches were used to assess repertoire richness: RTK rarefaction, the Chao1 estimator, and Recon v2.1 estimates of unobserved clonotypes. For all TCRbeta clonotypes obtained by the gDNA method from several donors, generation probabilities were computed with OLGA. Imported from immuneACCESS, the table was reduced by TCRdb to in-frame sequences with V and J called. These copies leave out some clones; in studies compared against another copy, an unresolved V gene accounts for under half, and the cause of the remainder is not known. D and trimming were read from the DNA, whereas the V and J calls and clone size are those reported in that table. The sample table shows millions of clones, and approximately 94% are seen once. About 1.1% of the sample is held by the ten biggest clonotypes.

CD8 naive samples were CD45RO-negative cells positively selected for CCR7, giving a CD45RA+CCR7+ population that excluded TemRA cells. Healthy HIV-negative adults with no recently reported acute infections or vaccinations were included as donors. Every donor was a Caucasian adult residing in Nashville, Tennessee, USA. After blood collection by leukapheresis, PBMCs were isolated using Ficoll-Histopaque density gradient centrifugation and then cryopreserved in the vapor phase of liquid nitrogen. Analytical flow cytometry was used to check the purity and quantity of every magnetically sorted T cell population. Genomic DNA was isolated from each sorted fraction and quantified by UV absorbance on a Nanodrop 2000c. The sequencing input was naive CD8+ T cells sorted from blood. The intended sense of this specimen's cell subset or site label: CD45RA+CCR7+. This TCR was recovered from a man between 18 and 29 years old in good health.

CDR3 sequence: CASRGDRGTEAFF. The nucleotides read TGTGCCAGCAGGGGGGACAGGGGGACTGAAGCTTTCTTT. The sequence links TRBV13 to TRBJ1-1, with TRBD1 identical over 11 junction bases. CDR1 and CDR2, looked up from the germline V gene (reference sequence), are PRHDT and FYEKMQ. Trimming accounts for 6 bases at V and 5 bases at J, while the number of junction bases matched to no gene is 2. The CDR3 contains 13 residues, cysteine and phenylalanine counted. CDR3 DNA is the only sequence kept; it has 39 bases, read in frame from the first base.